Shown below are 23 T cell receptor beta chains from a single sample sequenced in a study of beta chain features in type 1 diabetes (dated by TCRdb to 2017 to 2018). To prepare the library, the immunoSEQ multiplex PCR assay was applied. All of the isolated RNA was reverse transcribed with the High Capacity cDNA Reverse Transcription Kit, so expressed TCRB transcripts were sequenced. TCRdb took this table from immuneACCESS and kept in-frame rearrangements with V and J called. Such tables lack part of the clones; where checked against another copy, unresolved V genes explain under half of the gap, and the rest is unexplained. For this sample there are some 220,000 clones; roughly a tenth appear just once. The leading ten clones occupy 1% to 1.5% of the sample. Sequenced material: central memory CD4+ T cells from blood. The receptors originated from a man between 18 and 29 years old in good health.

CDR3 sequence (DNA): TGTGCCAGCAGTTGGTCGGAGCAGCCCCAGCATTTT. It encodes CASSWSEQPQHF. The genes are TRBV28 and TRBJ1-5; D call uncertain. This CDR3 comprises 12 residues. Trimming cost V 4 bases and J 7 bases, with 8 bases left between them. CDR1 is MDHEN, CDR2 SYDVKM, per germline. Full variable domain (missing parts from reference TRBV28 and TRBJ1-5): DVKVTQSSRYLVKRTGEKVFLECVQDMDHENMFWYRQDPGLGLRLIYFSYDVKMKEKGDIPEGYSVSREKKERFSLILESASTNQTSMYLCASSWSEQPQHFGDGTRLSIL.

In this sample, this clone turned up a few times. The J gene is TRBJ2-5, the V gene TRBV30, with 8 bases aligning to TRBD1. In germline, CDR1 is GTSNPN, CDR2 SVGIG (reference sequence). The J segment lost 5 bases and the V segment lost 6 bases, leaving 8 bases of the junction unmatched. This CDR3 has 13 amino acids. The CDR3 bases are TGTGCCTGCTCCGGACAGGGATGGGAGACCCAGTACTTC. This translates into CACSGQGWETQYF.

This CDR3 reads CASREDHSRQYF. DNA for the CDR3: TGTGCCAGCAGGGAGGATCACTCCAGGCAGTACTTC. This chain uses TRBV2 with TRBJ2-7; perhaps TRBD2 as D (5 bases). Trimming removed 6 bases from V and 9 bases from J, with 15 bases in between. Germline CDR1 SNHLY, CDR2 FYNNEI. This CDR3 region has 12 residues. Variable domain in full (rest from reference TRBV2 and TRBJ2-7): EPEVTQTPSHQVTQMGQEVILRCVPISNHLYFYWYRQILGQKVEFLVSFYNNEISEKSEIFDDQFSVERPDGSNFTLKIRSTKLEDSAMYFCASREDHSRQYFGPGTRLTVT.

Note on this clone: This may arise from a read error, as a much more abundant clone is one base away. The chain has TRBV29-1 and TRBJ2-3; D is unresolved. The germline gives CDR1 SQVTM, CDR2 ANQGSEA. There are 11 residues in the CDR3. CDR3 sequence reads: CSVKSTDTQCF. In DNA, the CDR3 is TGCAGCGTAAAGAGCACAGATACGCAGTGTTTT.

This clone was picked up a small number of times. This chain joins TRBV29-1 and TRBJ1-5; 8 bases fit TRBD1. CDR1 SQVTM and CDR2 ANQGSEA come from the germline V gene. V lost 5 bases, J lost 4 bases, and 4 bases stayed unmatched. The CDR3 contains 13 residues. The CDR3 region is CSVSGTGNQPQHF. The CDR3 DNA sequence: TGCAGCGTTTCCGGGACAGGTAATCAGCCCCAGCATTTT.

This clone was found many times. The chain has TRBV29-1 and TRBJ2-3; D possibly corresponds to TRBD1 (6 bases). The V gene's germline CDR1 is SQVTM and CDR2 ANQGSEA. Trimming took off 5 bases at V and 2 bases at J, with 14 bases between the two ends. The CDR3 is 14 amino acids. Here the CDR3 reads CSVSRTANTDTQYF. Written as DNA, the CDR3 is TGCAGCGTTTCCCGGACAGCGAACACAGATACGCAGTATTTT.

CDR3 protein: CASSLAPGLAPGANVLTF. CDR3 nucleotide sequence: TGTGCCAGCAGCTTGGCCCCGGGACTAGCTCCTGGGGCCAACGTCCTGACTTTC. This chain joins TRBV5-4 and TRBJ2-6; 9 nucleotides match TRBD2. This CDR3 region has 18 residues. Per germline, CDR1 SGHNT and CDR2 YYREEE (reference sequence). V shed 0 bases, J shed 2 bases, and the junction held 6 bases outside the gene matches.

This clone was seen many times. The chain joins TRBV7-9 to TRBJ1-1, with TRBD1 matching 11 bases. The V gene end was trimmed by 6 bases and the J gene end by 5 bases; junction bases not matched to a gene: 8. Germline-derived CDR1 and CDR2 are SEHNR and FQNEAQ (reference sequence). The length of the CDR3 is 15 residues. The CDR3 loop reads CASRGIGTGGTEAFF. CDR3 DNA sequence: TGTGCCAGCAGGGGAATTGGGACAGGGGGAACTGAAGCTTTCTTT.

The sample holds a few counts of this clone. The chain joins TRBV21-1 to TRBJ2-7; the D segment call TRBD1 is taken from the table without a DNA check. TRBV21-1 is shown as a pseudogene. The length of the CDR3 is 15 residues. The chain's CDR3 is CASSKEGRKAYEQYF. In DNA form, the CDR3 reads TGTGCCAGCAGCAAAGAGGGGCGTAAAGCCTACGAGCAGTACTTC.

This clone was detected many times. This rearrangement joins TRBV28 to TRBJ1-2; TRBD1 matches at 9 bases. Germline V gene lookup returns CDR1 MDHEN and CDR2 SYDVKM. The CDR3 is 15 residues long. J gave up 3 bases and V 7 bases, and 9 bases lay outside the gene matches. Here the CDR3 reads CASNSQGAQDYGYTF. In DNA, the CDR3 is TGTGCCAGCAACTCACAGGGGGCTCAGGACTATGGCTACACCTTC.

The rearrangement uses TRBV7-2 and TRBJ2-7; 8 bases are shared with TRBD2. CDR3 length: 17 residues. J lost 0 bases, V lost 1 base, and 8 bases had no gene match. From germline, CDR1 is SGHTA and CDR2 FQGNSA. Here the CDR3 reads CASSLGPAGTSSYEQYF. The CDR3 bases are TGTGCCAGCAGCTTAGGCCCCGCCGGGACTAGCTCCTACGAGCAGTACTTC.

J is TRBJ2-7 and V is TRBV4-2; D ambiguous. The germline V and J ends were trimmed by 0 bases and 1 base, with 10 bases remaining between them. The CDR3 is 15 residues long. CDR1 LGHNA and CDR2 YNFKEQ come from the germline V gene. This chain's CDR3 is CASSQDRHDSYEQYF. The CDR3 DNA is TGTGCCAGCAGCCAAGATCGGCACGATTCCTACGAGCAGTACTTC.

In its sample, this clone was seen once. The chain links TRBV27 to TRBJ2-7; the D gene is possibly TRBD2 (5 bases). V was clipped by 5 bases and J by 4 bases, with 21 bases between them. This CDR3 has 16 residues. Germline V gene lookup returns CDR1 MNHEY and CDR2 SMNVEV (reference sequence). In DNA, the CDR3 is TGTGCCAGCAGTGGTATTAGGGCCACCGGCGGGTACGAGCAGTACTTC. It specifies CASSGIRATGGYEQYF.

Notes on this clone: One end of the junction is discordant with germline, which a read error may explain. J is TRBJ2-5 and V is TRBV7-7; possibly TRBD1 for D (6 bases). Looked up from germline, CDR1 is SSHAT and CDR2 is FNYEAQ (reference sequence). The CDR3 extends over 15 amino acids. In DNA, the CDR3 is TGTGCTAGCAGCTTAGTGGGACACCCGGGGGAGACCCAGTACTTC. Its protein product is CASSLVGHPGETQYF.

This clone was detected many times. The V gene is TRBV29-1, the J gene TRBJ2-5; a possible D gene is TRBD1 (6 bases). This CDR3 is built from 13 residues. Germline V CDR1 and CDR2: SQVTM, ANQGSEA. Trimming removed 2 bases at V and 7 bases at J, with 14 bases between. The CDR3 is CSVERDRSTTQYF. DNA of the CDR3: TGCAGCGTTGAACGAGACAGGTCAACGACCCAGTACTTC.

This chain links TRBV6-6 with TRBJ1-1, with D possibly matching TRBD1 (6 bases). CDR3 length: 14 amino acids. V gave up 2 bases and J gave up 0 bases, with 7 bases separating them. Germline-derived CDR1 and CDR2 are MNHNY and SVGAGI (reference sequence). The CDR3 DNA reads as TGTGCCAGCAGTTACAGGACAGTGAACACTGAAGCTTTCTTT. This gives the protein CASSYRTVNTEAFF.

Ten or more counts support this clone. The chain uses TRBV4-2 and TRBJ1-1, with TRBD1 as a possible D gene (6 bases). V shed 0 bases and J shed 9 bases, with 14 bases lying between them. Per germline, CDR1 LGHNA and CDR2 YNFKEQ. The CDR3 consists of 14 residues. The CDR3 loop is CASSQDGLTGKAFF. The CDR3 coding sequence is TGTGCCAGCAGCCAAGATGGTTTGACAGGTAAAGCTTTCTTT.

J is TRBJ2-7 and V is TRBV7-9; D ambiguous. The CDR3 loop spans 15 amino acids. V was clipped by 2 bases and J by 2 bases, with 13 bases between them. The germline CDR1 and CDR2 sequences are SEHNR and FQNEAQ (reference sequence). The CDR3 loop reads CASSLPGPEAYEQYF. CDR3 DNA sequence: TGTGCCAGCAGCTTACCAGGACCCGAAGCCTACGAGCAGTACTTC.

The chain carries TRBV13 and TRBJ2-7, with D possibly matching TRBD1 (6 bases). Germline V gene data show CDR1 as PRHDT and CDR2 as FYEKMQ (reference sequence). The ends were cut back, 5 bases at V and 1 base at J, with 9 bases in the middle. This CDR3 has 13 amino acids. The CDR3 loop is CASSPDRSYEQYF. In DNA form, the CDR3 reads TGTGCCAGCAGCCCTGACAGGTCCTACGAGCAGTACTTC.

This clone ranks as medium-sized. The chain has TRBV29-1 and TRBJ2-3; 11 nucleotides agree with TRBD2. Germline values: CDR1 SQVTM, CDR2 ANQGSEA. CDR3 length: 14 amino acids. V shed 7 bases and J 4 bases; nucleotides not matched to a gene: 7. The CDR3 here is CSALAGGHADTQYF. The CDR3 nucleotides read TGCAGCGCCTTAGCGGGAGGGCATGCAGATACGCAGTATTTT.

The chain combines TRBV2 with TRBJ2-7, with 13 positions matching TRBD2. V was pared by 6 bases and J by 5 bases, with 7 bases of the junction left unmatched. The CDR3 length is 15 residues. CDR1 and CDR2 from the germline V gene are SNHLY and FYNNEI. The CDR3 protein is CASSQGLAGDHEQYF. CDR3 DNA sequence: TGTGCCAGCAGCCAAGGACTAGCGGGAGATCACGAGCAGTACTTC. Drawing the rest from reference TRBV2 and TRBJ2-7, the complete variable domain is EPEVTQTPSHQVTQMGQEVILRCVPISNHLYFYWYRQILGQKVEFLVSFYNNEISEKSEIFDDQFSVERPDGSNFTLKIRSTKLEDSAMYFCASSQGLAGDHEQYFGPGTRLTVT.

V usage is TRBV5-4 and J usage is TRBJ2-3, with no clear D. Germline V lookup: CDR1 SGHNT, CDR2 YYREEE (reference sequence). This CDR3 has 13 amino acids. V lost 4 bases and J 2 bases, leaving 8 bases between the germline ends. The CDR3 spells CASSVDPTDTQYF. The CDR3 nucleotides read TGTGCCAGCAGCGTCGACCCCACAGATACGCAGTATTTT.

The count of this clone is one. This sequence joins TRBV5-4 and TRBJ2-5, with D unclear. The CDR3 has 13 amino acids. V gave up 3 bases and J gave up 2 bases, with 8 bases separating them. Germline values: CDR1 SGHNT, CDR2 YYREEE (reference sequence). CDR3 nucleotides: TGTGCCAGCAGCTCTGACCAGCAAGAGACCCAGTACTTC. This gives the protein CASSSDQQETQYF. The full variable domain, in which reference TRBV5-4 and TRBJ2-5 provide the parts outside the CDR3, is ETGVTQSPTHLIKTRGQQVTLRCSSQSGHNTVSWYQQALGQGPQFIFQYYREEENGRGNFPPRFSGLQFPNYSSELNVNALELDDSALYLCASSSDQQETQYFGPGTRLLVL.